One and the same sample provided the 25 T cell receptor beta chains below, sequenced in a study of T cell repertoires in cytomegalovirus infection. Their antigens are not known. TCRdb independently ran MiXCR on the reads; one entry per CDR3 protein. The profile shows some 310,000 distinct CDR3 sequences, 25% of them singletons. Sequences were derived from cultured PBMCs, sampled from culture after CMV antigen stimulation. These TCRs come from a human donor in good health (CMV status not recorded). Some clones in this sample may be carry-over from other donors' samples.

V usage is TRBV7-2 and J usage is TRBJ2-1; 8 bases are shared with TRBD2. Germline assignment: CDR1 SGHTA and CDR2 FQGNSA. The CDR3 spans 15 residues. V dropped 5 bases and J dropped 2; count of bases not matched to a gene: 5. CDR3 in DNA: TGTGCCAGCAGCCTGCGGGGGGATCCCTACAATGAGCAGTTCTTC. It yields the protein CASSLRGDPYNEQFF.

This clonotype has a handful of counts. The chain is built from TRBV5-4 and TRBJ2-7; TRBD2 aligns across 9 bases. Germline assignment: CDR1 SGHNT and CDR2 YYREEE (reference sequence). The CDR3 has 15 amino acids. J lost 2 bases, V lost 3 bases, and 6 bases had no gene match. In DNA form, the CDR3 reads TGTGCCAGCAGCTACGCCCCTAGCGGGGCCTACGAGCAGTACTTC. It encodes CASSYAPSGAYEQYF.

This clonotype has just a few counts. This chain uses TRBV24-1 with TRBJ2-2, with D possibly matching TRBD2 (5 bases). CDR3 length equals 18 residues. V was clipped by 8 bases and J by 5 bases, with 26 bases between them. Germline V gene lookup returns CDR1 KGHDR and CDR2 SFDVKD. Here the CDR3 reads CATMARAPTLGVTGELFF. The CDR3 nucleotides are TGTGCCACCATGGCCCGGGCCCCAACATTGGGAGTGACCGGGGAGCTGTTTTTT.

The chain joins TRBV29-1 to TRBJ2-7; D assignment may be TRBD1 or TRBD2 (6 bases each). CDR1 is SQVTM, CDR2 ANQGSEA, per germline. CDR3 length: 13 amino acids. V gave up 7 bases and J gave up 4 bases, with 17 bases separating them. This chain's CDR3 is CSAEGGGLYEQYF. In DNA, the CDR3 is TGCAGCGCCGAGGGGGGCGGACTTTACGAGCAGTACTTC.

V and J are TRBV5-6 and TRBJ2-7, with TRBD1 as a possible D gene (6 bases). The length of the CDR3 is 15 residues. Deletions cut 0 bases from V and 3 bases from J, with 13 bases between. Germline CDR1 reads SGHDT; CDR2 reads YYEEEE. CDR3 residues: CASSLVGQIIYEQYF. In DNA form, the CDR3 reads TGTGCCAGCAGCTTGGTCGGACAGATTATCTACGAGCAGTACTTC.

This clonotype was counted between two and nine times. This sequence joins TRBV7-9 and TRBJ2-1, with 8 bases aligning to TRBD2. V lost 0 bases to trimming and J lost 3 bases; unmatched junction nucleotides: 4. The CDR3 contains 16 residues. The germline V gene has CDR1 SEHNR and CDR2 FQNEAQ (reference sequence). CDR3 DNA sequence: TGTGCCAGCAGCTTAGCTGCTAGCGGGTTCTACAATGAGCAGTTCTTC. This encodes CASSLAASGFYNEQFF.

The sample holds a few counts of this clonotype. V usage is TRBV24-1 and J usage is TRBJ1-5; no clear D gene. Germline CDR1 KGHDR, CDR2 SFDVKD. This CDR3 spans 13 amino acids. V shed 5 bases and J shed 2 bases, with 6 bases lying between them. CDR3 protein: CATSATGNQPQHF. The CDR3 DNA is TGTGCCACCAGTGCCACGGGCAATCAGCCCCAGCATTTT.

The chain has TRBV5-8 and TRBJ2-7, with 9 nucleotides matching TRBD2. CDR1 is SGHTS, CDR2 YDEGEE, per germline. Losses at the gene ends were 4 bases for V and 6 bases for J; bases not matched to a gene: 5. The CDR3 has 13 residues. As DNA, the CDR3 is TGTGCCAGCAGCGATGGACTAGCGTGCGAGCAGTACGTC. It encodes CASSDGLACEQYV.

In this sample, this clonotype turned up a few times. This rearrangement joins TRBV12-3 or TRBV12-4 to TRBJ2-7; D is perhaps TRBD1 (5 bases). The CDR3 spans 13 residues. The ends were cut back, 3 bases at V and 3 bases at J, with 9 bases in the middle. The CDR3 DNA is TGTGCCAGCAGTTTCTCGACAGTCTACGAGCAGTACGTC. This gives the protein CASSFSTVYEQYV.

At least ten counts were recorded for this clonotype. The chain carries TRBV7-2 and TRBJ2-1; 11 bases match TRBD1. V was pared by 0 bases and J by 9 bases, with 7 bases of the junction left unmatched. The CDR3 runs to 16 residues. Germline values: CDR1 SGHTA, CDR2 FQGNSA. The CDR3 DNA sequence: TGTGCCAGCAGCTTAGCGGGGACAGGGGGAAGGAGTGAGCAGTTCTTC. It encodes CASSLAGTGGRSEQFF.

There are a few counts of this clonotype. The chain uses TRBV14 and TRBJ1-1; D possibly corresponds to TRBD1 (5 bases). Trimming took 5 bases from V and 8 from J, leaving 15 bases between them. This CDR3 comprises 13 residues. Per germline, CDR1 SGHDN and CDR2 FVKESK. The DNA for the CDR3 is TGTGCCAGCAGCAAAGGGGATACCAGAGAAGCTTTCTTT. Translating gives CASSKGDTREAFF.

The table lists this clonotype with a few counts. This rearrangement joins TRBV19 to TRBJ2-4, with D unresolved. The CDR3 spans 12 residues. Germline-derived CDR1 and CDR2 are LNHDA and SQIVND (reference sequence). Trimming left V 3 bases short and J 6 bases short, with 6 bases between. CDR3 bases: TGTGCCAGTAGTATCCCGGGAAACATTCAGTACTTC. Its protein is CASSIPGNIQYF. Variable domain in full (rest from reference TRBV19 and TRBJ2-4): DGGITQSPKYLFRKEGQNVTLSCEQNLNHDAMYWYRQDPGQGLRLIYYSQIVNDFQKGDIAEGYSVSREKKESFPLTVTSAQKNPTAFYLCASSIPGNIQYFGAGTRLSVL.

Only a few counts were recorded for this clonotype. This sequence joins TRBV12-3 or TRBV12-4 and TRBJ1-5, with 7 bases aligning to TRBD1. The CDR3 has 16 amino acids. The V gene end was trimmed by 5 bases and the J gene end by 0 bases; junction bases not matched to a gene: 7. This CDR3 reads CASSLRTGHSNQPQHF. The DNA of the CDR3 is TGTGCCAGCAGTCTCAGGACAGGTCATAGCAATCAGCCCCAGCATTTT.

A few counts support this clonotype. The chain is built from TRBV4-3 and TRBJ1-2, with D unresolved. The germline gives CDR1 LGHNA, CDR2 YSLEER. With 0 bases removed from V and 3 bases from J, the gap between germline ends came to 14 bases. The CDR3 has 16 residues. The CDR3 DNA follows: TGCGCCAGCAGCCAAGATTGGTACAATGATTACTATGGCTACACCTTC. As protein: CASSQDWYNDYYGYTF.

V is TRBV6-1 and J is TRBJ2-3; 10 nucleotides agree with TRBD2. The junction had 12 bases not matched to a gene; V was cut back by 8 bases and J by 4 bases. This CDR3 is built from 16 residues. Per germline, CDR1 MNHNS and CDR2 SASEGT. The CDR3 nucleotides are TGTGCCAGCCGCCTTACCGGGACTAGCGTCGCAGATACGCAGTATTTT. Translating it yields CASRLTGTSVADTQYF.

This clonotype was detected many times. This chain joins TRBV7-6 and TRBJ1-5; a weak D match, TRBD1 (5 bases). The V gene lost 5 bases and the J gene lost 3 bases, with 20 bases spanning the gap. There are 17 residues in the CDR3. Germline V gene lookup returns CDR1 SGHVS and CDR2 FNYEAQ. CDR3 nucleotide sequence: TGTGCCAGCAGCCCCGAAGTAAGGGTTGGGGCCAATCAGCCCCAGCATTTT. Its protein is CASSPEVRVGANQPQHF.

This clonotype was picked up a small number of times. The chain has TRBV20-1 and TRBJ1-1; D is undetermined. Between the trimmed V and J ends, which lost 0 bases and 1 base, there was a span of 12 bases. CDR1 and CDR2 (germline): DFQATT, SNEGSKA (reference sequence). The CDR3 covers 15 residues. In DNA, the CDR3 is TGCAGTGCTAGAGAGGTGCGCCGAGAGAACACTGAAGCTTTCTTT. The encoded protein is CSAREVRRENTEAFF.

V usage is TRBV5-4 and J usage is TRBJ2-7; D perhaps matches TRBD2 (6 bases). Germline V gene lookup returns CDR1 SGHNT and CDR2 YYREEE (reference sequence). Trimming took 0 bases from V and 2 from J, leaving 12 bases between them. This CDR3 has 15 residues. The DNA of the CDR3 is TGTGCCAGCAGCTTGGGCGGGATCACCACCTACGAGCAGTACTTC. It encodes CASSLGGITTYEQYF.

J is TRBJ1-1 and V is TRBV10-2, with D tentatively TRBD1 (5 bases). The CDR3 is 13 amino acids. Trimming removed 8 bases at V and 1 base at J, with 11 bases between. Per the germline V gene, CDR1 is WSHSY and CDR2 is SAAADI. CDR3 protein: CASQQGTNTEAFF. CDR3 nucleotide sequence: TGCGCCAGCCAGCAGGGAACGAACACTGAAGCTTTCTTT.

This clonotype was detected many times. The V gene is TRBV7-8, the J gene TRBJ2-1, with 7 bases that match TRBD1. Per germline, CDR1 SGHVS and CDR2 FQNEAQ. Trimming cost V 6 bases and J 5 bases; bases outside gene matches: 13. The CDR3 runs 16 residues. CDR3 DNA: TGTGCCAGCAGGCAAGTAGGGGGCGGAGAAGACAATGAGCAGTTCTTC. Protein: CASRQVGGGEDNEQFF. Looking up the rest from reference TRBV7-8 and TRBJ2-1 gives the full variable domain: GAGVSQSPRYKVAKRGQDVALRCDPISGHVSLFWYQQALGQGPEFLTYFQNEAQLDKSGLPSDRFFAERPEGSVSTLKIQRTQQEDSAVYLCASRQVGGGEDNEQFFGPGTRLTVL.

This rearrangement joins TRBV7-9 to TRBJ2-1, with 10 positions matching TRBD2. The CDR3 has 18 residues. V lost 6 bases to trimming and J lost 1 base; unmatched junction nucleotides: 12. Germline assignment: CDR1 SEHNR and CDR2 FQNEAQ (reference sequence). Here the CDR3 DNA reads TGTGCCAGCAGGATTCGACCGGGACTAGCGACATCCTACAATGAGCAGTTCTTC. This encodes CASRIRPGLATSYNEQFF. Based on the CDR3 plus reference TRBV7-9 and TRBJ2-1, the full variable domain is DTGVSQNPRHKITKRGQNVTFRCDPISEHNRLYWYRQTLGQGPEFLTYFQNEAQLEKSRLLSDRFSAERPKGSFSTLEIQRTEQGDSAMYLCASRIRPGLATSYNEQFFGPGTRLTVL.

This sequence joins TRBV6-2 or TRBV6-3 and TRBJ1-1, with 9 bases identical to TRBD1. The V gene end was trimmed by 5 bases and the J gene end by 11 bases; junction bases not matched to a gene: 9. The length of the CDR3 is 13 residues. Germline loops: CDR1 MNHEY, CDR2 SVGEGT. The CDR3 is CASSRRDRERAFF. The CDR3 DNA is TGTGCCAGCAGTCGCCGGGACAGGGAAAGGGCTTTCTTT.

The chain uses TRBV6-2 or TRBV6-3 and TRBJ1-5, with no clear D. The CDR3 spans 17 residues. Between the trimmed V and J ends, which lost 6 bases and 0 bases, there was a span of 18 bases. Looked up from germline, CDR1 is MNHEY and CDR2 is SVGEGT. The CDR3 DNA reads TGTGCCAGCAGCCACCCCCGGGAGTGGTATAGCAATCAGCCCCAGCATTTT. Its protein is CASSHPREWYSNQPQHF.

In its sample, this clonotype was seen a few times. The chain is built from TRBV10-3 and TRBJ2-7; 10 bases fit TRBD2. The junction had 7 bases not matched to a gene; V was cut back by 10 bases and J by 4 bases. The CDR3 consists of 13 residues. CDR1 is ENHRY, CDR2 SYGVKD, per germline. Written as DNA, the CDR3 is TGTGCCAGTAGGCAGCGGGAGGGGTACGAGCAGTACGTC. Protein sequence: CASRQREGYEQYV.

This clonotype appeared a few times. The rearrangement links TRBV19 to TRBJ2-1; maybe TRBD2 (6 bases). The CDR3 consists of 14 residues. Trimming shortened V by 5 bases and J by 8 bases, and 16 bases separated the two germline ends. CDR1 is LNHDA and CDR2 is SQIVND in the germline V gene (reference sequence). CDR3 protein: CASSPGTPGYEQFF. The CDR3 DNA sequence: TGTGCCAGTAGTCCGGGGACTCCGGGGTATGAGCAGTTCTTC.